The source of this T cell receptor (beta chain) is a study of blood T cells in healthy people across ages. A second PCR, run for about 7 to 11 cycles, used a sample-barcoded 5' primer plus a J-beta primer mix. One entry per CDR3 protein, called by TCRdb with MiXCR from the 5' RACE reads. The sample lists about 1 million distinct CDR3 sequences, 35% to 50% occurring once. Germline CDR1 reads SNHLY; CDR2 reads FYNNEI. CDR3 size: 17 residues. Trimming removed 5 bases at V and 4 bases at J, with 21 bases between. The chain recombines TRBV2 with TRBJ2-4, with D possibly TRBD2 on 6 matching bases. Source material: blood. This TCR was recovered from a woman in her fifties or sixties in good health. CDR3 amino acids: CASSPWDSVGIKNIQYF. Here the CDR3 DNA reads TGTGCCAGCAGTCCATGGGACTCAGTGGGGATAAAAAACATTCAGTACTTC.